The clone carrying this T cell receptor beta chain was observed a handful of times. The antigen remains unidentified. The CDR3 length is 13 residues. CDR1 is MNHEY, CDR2 SVGEGT, per germline. Germline trimming cut 7 bases from V and 6 bases from J; bases unmatched to any gene: 4. Through a sample-barcoded 5' primer and a J-beta primer mix, a second PCR was run for roughly 7 to 12 cycles. One entry per CDR3 protein results from TCRdb running MiXCR on the 5' RACE reads. This table has 1,500,000 or so distinct CDR3 sequences, 42% appearing once. This specimen comes from a study of blood T cells in healthy people across ages. Study-level results: Older age coincided with a roughly linear decline in TCR beta diversity per million T cells. Correlation between TCR beta diversity and naive T cell percentage was strong. The authors considered diversity estimates from one million T cells to be underestimates.

The TCR comes from a woman between 18 and 29 years old in good health. The sequenced material came from blood. The V and J genes are TRBV6-2 or TRBV6-3 and TRBJ2-3, with 10 bases aligning to TRBD2. The CDR3 here is CASTLAGVDTQYF. The DNA for the CDR3 is TGTGCCAGCACCCTAGCGGGGGTTGATACGCAGTATTTT.